This entry lists 4 T cell receptor beta chains sequenced from one sample in a study of blood T cell repertoires in COVID-19. Clones were sequenced by immunoSEQ multiplex PCR, and TCRdb holds only the in-frame ones, with some missing. The sample includes roughly 90,000 clones, 87% of them seen just once. Sequenced input: peripheral blood. These receptor sequences come from a human donor in a cohort sampled during active COVID-19.

The gene calls are TRBV19 and TRBJ1-1; D unclear. This CDR3 has 12 residues. V lost 5 bases and J lost 1, with 5 bases in between. CDR1 and CDR2 from the germline V gene are LNHDA and SQIVND (reference sequence). The CDR3 is CASSWPNTEAFF. DNA for the CDR3: TGTGCCAGTAGTTGGCCGAACACTGAAGCTTTCTTT.

The gene calls are TRBV19 and TRBJ2-7; D perhaps matches TRBD2 (5 bases). V was clipped by 8 bases and J by 2 bases, with 19 bases between them. The CDR3 is made up of 15 amino acids. The germline V gene encodes CDR1 LNHDA and CDR2 SQIVND (reference sequence). The CDR3 reads CASRAWGSEAYEQYF. In DNA form, the CDR3 reads TGTGCCAGTCGAGCGTGGGGATCGGAGGCCTACGAGCAGTACTTC.

CDR3: CATSDRTRNSNQPQHF. In nucleotides, the CDR3 is TGTGCCACCAGTGACAGGACACGTAACAGCAATCAGCCCCAGCATTTT. The V call is TRBV24-1, the J call TRBJ1-5; D is possibly TRBD1 (5 bases). V shed 4 bases and J shed 1 base, with 13 bases lying between them. CDR1 and CDR2 from the germline V gene are KGHDR and SFDVKD. There are 16 residues in the CDR3.

J is TRBJ2-3 and V is TRBV27; TRBD1 aligns across 7 bases. Germline V lookup: CDR1 MNHEY, CDR2 SMNVEV (reference sequence). V was clipped by 5 bases and J by 4 bases; unmatched bases: 3. This CDR3 is 13 amino acids long. The CDR3, as DNA: TGTGCCAGCAGTATCCAGGGGGCAGATACGCAGTATTTT. The encoded protein is CASSIQGADTQYF.